The 5 T cell receptor beta chains given below trace back to one sample, sequenced in a study of blood T cell repertoires in COVID-19. The protocol was immunoSEQ multiplex PCR, while the TCRdb copy is restricted to in-frame clones and leaves out a portion. The table records about 24,000 clones, about four fifths of them present only once. Specimen: peripheral blood. These receptors came from a man aged 65-85 years with acute or convalescent COVID-19.

V gene TRBV3-1 (or the pseudogene TRBV3-2) combines with J gene TRBJ1-2; 8 bases agree with TRBD1. The CDR3 has 14 amino acids. Germline V gene sequence: CDR1 LGHDT, CDR2 YNNKEL (reference sequence). J lost 4 bases, V lost 3 bases, and 4 bases had no gene match. CDR3 loop: CASSHWTGTYGYTF. The CDR3 DNA reads TGTGCCAGCAGCCACTGGACAGGGACCTATGGCTACACCTTC.

The sample holds a few counts of this clone. The V gene is TRBV6-5, the J gene TRBJ1-6; D is undetermined. Trimming stripped 5 bases from V and 7 bases from J, with 15 bases between. Germline V lookup: CDR1 MNHEY, CDR2 SVGAGI. This CDR3 is 15 amino acids long. Written as DNA, the CDR3 is TGTGCCAGCAGTACAAACAGCCGAACCAATTCACCCCTCCACTTT. It codes for CASSTNSRTNSPLHF.

The V and J genes are TRBV9 and TRBJ1-6, with 10 positions matching TRBD1. Germline CDR1 is SGDLS and CDR2 is YYNGEE. J was trimmed by 7 bases and V by 2 bases; bases with no gene match: 0. The CDR3 length is 14 residues. DNA of the CDR3: TGTGCCAGCAGCGTGGGACAGGGGAATTCACCCCTCCACTTT. Translated: CASSVGQGNSPLHF.

This chain joins TRBV7-2 and TRBJ1-5; D may be TRBD1 (5 bases). Trimming stripped 1 base from V and 7 bases from J, with 11 bases between. This CDR3 is 14 amino acids long. Germline values: CDR1 SGHTA, CDR2 FQGNSA. CDR3 amino acids: CASSLVGQGQPQHF. CDR3 nucleotide sequence: TGTGCCAGCAGCTTAGTTGGGCAGGGCCAGCCCCAGCATTTT.

The rearrangement links TRBV9 to TRBJ2-5, with a possible D match to TRBD2 (5 bases). Germline values: CDR1 SGDLS, CDR2 YYNGEE. Trimming removed 3 bases at V and 3 bases at J, with 12 bases between. This CDR3 is 14 amino acids long. The CDR3 spells CASSEGAWEETQYF. CDR3 DNA sequence: TGTGCCAGCAGCGAGGGAGCTTGGGAAGAGACCCAGTACTTC.